A selection of T cell receptor beta chains follows, all from one sample in a study of OX40 agonist ivuxolimab in advanced cancers. Generated by immunoSEQ multiplex PCR, the TCRdb table keeps only in-frame clones and is missing some. The table lists fewer than 90,000 clones, approximately 90% of them singletons. This specimen was CD4+ or CD8+ T cells sorted from blood, taken in a trial of the OX40 agonist ivuxolimab. Receptor source: an adult with an advanced solid tumor such as melanoma, head and neck, liver or kidney cancer. Both conserved end residues are trimmed from each CDR3. Fields, in order: V gene, J gene, CDR3 protein.

v_call: TRBV13; j_call: TRBJ2-6; cdr3_aa: ASSFTTGGVGANVLT
v_call: TRBV7-9; j_call: TRBJ1-2; cdr3_aa: ASSFVFRDRVVGYT
v_call: TRBV11-2; j_call: TRBJ1-1; cdr3_aa: ASSPFRDTEAF
v_call: TRBV19; j_call: TRBJ1-3; cdr3_aa: ASSEMAGNTIY
v_call: TRBV11-2; j_call: TRBJ2-5; cdr3_aa: ASREGTAGETQY
v_call: TRBV5-4; j_call: TRBJ2-7; cdr3_aa: ASSLPGQDSYEQY
v_call: TRBV27; j_call: TRBJ2-7; cdr3_aa: ASSFGGLERYEQY
v_call: TRBV27; j_call: TRBJ2-3; cdr3_aa: ASLRTGGGADTQY
v_call: TRBV27; j_call: TRBJ2-5; cdr3_aa: ASSSTGQGQETQY
v_call: TRBV29-1; j_call: TRBJ1-1; cdr3_aa: SSWGGESTEAF
v_call: TRBV6-5; j_call: TRBJ2-7; cdr3_aa: ASSFGTGGLEQY
v_call: TRBV19; j_call: TRBJ1-5; cdr3_aa: ASSIAPGVNQPQH
v_call: TRBV27; j_call: TRBJ2-5; cdr3_aa: ASSLSVRGRETQY
v_call: TRBV6-5; j_call: TRBJ1-3; cdr3_aa: ASKTRQGGDNTIY
v_call: TRBV7-2; j_call: NA; cdr3_aa: ASSSDSVSYEQY
v_call: TRBV4-2; j_call: TRBJ2-4; cdr3_aa: ASSQEGTGGAKNIQY
v_call: TRBV2; j_call: TRBJ1-1; cdr3_aa: ASSDGGMNTEAF
v_call: TRBV5-6; j_call: TRBJ2-6; cdr3_aa: ASSQGISSGANVLT
v_call: TRBV9; j_call: TRBJ2-6; cdr3_aa: ASSVVFAVSGANVLT
v_call: TRBV15; j_call: TRBJ2-7; cdr3_aa: ATSDKAKRGAYEQY
v_call: TRBV6-4; j_call: TRBJ2-7; cdr3_aa: ASSDTVGEQY
v_call: TRBV6-5; j_call: TRBJ1-6; cdr3_aa: ASSAGTPPLH
v_call: TRBV27; j_call: TRBJ1-2; cdr3_aa: ASSAPGQGVSGYT
v_call: TRBV30; j_call: TRBJ1-4; cdr3_aa: AGGRSFNEKLF
v_call: TRBV2; j_call: TRBJ2-6; cdr3_aa: ASSEPGTGAGANVLT
v_call: TRBV5-1; j_call: TRBJ2-3; cdr3_aa: ASSLDRGDTQY